A selection of T cell receptor beta chains follows, all from one sample in a study of T cell repertoires in cytomegalovirus infection. MiXCR was run by TCRdb on the reads, yielding one entry per CDR3 protein. The sample lists fewer than 250,000 distinct CDR3 sequences, approximately 22% seen once, with 18% in the top ten. Material for sequencing was CD8+ T cells from PBMCs. Source of these receptors: a human donor in good health (CMV status not recorded). Some clones in this sample may be carry-over from other donors' samples. CDR3s leave out the opening cysteine and the closing phenylalanine or tryptophan.

v_call,cdr3_aa
TRBV12-3/TRBV12-4,ASREPGDTEAF
TRBV7-2,ASSLATATGLYNSPLH
TRBV7-9,ASSLATPRPGETQY
TRBV7-2,ASSLITGGGTEAF
TRBV7-9,ASSLAGAQEEQY
TRBV12-3/TRBV12-4,ASSRFIQVEAF
TRBV15,ATSSTEGWGTDTQY
TRBV10-3,AISESRGNQPQH
TRBV19,ASSSPETSYEQY
TRBV4-1,ASSPRESRETQY
TRBV28,ASSLWLNEQF
TRBV20-1,SASGETDTDTQY
TRBV4-1,ASSPIGQVRGETQY
TRBV29-1,SAVFVVGANVLT
TRBV20-1,SARRQGARTEAF
TRBV7-2,ASRPDSPGPTNEKLF
TRBV7-9,ASSVLAEAF
TRBV9,ASSVGSGPEQF
TRBV27,ASSSIRTGLVGQPQH
TRBV2,ASSSETSSSDEQY
TRBV28,ASSPASSYSYNEQF
TRBV7-9,ASSPSNQPQH
TRBV7-9,ASSPTGTGFEEQY
TRBV20-1,SARVGVDYGYT
TRBV12-3/TRBV12-4,ASSLIFGHPNTGELF
TRBV7-9,ASSLVGDRDF
TRBV28,ASSPLRDNTEAF
TRBV20-1,RGGLRNTEAF
TRBV7-9,ASSPAQGEQF
TRBV19,ASSIDPGAASDGYT
TRBV15,ATSTRPGSYEQY
TRBV28,ASTPTSLSSYNEQF
TRBV15,ATSGRGVETQY
TRBV12-3/TRBV12-4,ASSLAEPFNGYT
TRBV7-3,ASSPTGGIGDTQY
TRBV20-1,SAQSGSGYEQY
TRBV2,ASKGTSSYEQY
TRBV5-6,ASSLWENTEAF
TRBV7-3,ASSPLRGASYNEQF
TRBV6-1,ASKSMSGPSNNEQF
TRBV7-2,ASSFGGVTYNEQF
TRBV20-1,SARDIRTSAIGYT
TRBV12-3/TRBV12-4,ASSWGGNTEAF
TRBV6-5,ASSITPQGIGYT
TRBV2,ASNRGQGVNEQF
TRBV19,ASSFPRGYVYNEQF
TRBV7-9,ASSTSGGNSYNEQF
TRBV28,ASSVTGGDSPLH
TRBV27,ASSISGTGAYEQY
TRBV7-8,ASSLGGGSTGELF
TRBV20-1,SARDFGTGELF
TRBV27,ASSTRGSRPQH
TRBV27,ASSKDSPGEKLF
TRBV27,ASSPGLAGAYEQY
TRBV7-2,ASTGWGGLNQPQH
TRBV2,ASSVYRAYEQY
TRBV6-5,ASIPDGSANTIY
TRBV6-8,ASNYTTGFAEAF
TRBV19,ASSLSWSKNTEAF
TRBV20-1,SANSVGQMTYEQY